This entry lists 4 T cell receptor beta chains sequenced from one sample in a study of human T cells and chemical hapten exposure. Time point given: patch test 1, 2 weeks after DPC sensitization. Stated treatment: therapeutic diphenylcyclopropenone sensitization with weekly scalp DPC. One entry per CDR3 protein results from TCRdb running MiXCR on the RACE reads. Found here are fewer than 400,000 distinct CDR3 sequences, roughly 6.9% of them singletons; the top ten hold roughly 7.9%. The material was whole blood, obtained in connection with sensitization to the hapten diphenylcyclopropenone (DPC). The receptors were sampled from a woman between 18 and 30 years old with alopecia areata. Some clones in this sample may be carry-over from other donors' samples.

The table lists this clonotype with a count of one. The chain couples TRBV4-2 to TRBJ1-3; no reliable D call. CDR3 length: 15 amino acids. V lost 5 bases and J 0 bases, leaving 11 bases between the germline ends. Germline CDR1 reads LGHNA; CDR2 reads YNFKEQ. The CDR3 sequence is CASSFKESSGNTIYF. In DNA, the CDR3 is TGTGCCAGCAGCTTCAAGGAGAGCTCTGGAAACACCATATATTTT.

The chain joins TRBV11-2 to TRBJ2-1; perhaps TRBD2 as D (5 bases). The CDR3 has 13 amino acids. CDR1 and CDR2 (germline): SGHAT, FQNNGV. V was cut by 5 bases and J by 5 bases, with 10 bases left in between. The CDR3 DNA is TGTGCCAGCAGCCCGAGGGTCGACAATGAGCAGTTCTTC. It codes for CASSPRVDNEQFF. Supplemented by reference TRBV11-2 and TRBJ2-1, the full variable domain reads EAGVAQSPRYKIIEKRQSVAFWCNPISGHATLYWYQQILGQGPKLLIQFQNNGVVDDSQLPKDRFSAERLKGVDSTLKIQPAKLEDSAVYLCASSPRVDNEQFFGPGTRLTVL.

This clonotype occurred a few times. The rearrangement uses TRBV20-1 and TRBJ2-7; 7 nucleotides line up with TRBD2. Losses at the gene ends were 1 base for V and 3 bases for J; bases not matched to a gene: 12. CDR1 is DFQATT and CDR2 is SNEGSKA in the germline V gene (reference sequence). There are 16 residues in the CDR3. CDR3 region: CSARAPSTGGGYEQYF. CDR3 bases: TGCAGTGCTAGAGCTCCCTCCACAGGCGGGGGCTACGAGCAGTACTTC.

This clonotype has just a few counts. The V call is TRBV12-3 or TRBV12-4, the J call TRBJ1-5; the D gene is possibly TRBD1 (5 bases). This CDR3 contains 12 residues. V was shortened by 5 bases and J by 6 bases, with 8 bases between the two germline ends. The CDR3 DNA reads TGTGCCAGCAGTGCAAGGGGTCAGCCCCAGCATTTT. This encodes CASSARGQPQHF.